This TCR beta chain is drawn from a study of T cell responses to AZD1222 COVID-19 vaccine. The CDR3 is 15 residues long. The germline gives CDR1 SGHVS, CDR2 FQNEAQ. The trim removed 5 bases at V and 7 bases at J, leaving 13 bases unmatched. Profiling relied on immunoSEQ multiplex PCR, and the TCRdb table lists in-frame clones only, not all of them. The sample records about 150,000 clones, approximately 89% being singletons. This sequence was found in an adult in good health. The sequenced sample was peripheral blood, obtained on day 0 of AZD1222 vaccination. The rearrangement uses TRBV7-8 and TRBJ2-7; the match to TRBD2 covers 8 bases. The CDR3: CASSPESGGLLEQYF. For the CDR3, the DNA is TGTGCCAGCAGCCCCGAAAGCGGGGGTCTTTTGGAGCAGTACTTC.